What follows describes a single T cell receptor (beta chain). The target antigen is unknown. The germline V gene encodes CDR1 MDHEN and CDR2 SYDVKM. The CDR3 length is 12 residues. Trimming left V 10 bases short and J 3 bases short, with 13 bases between. TCR beta CDR3 sequences were amplified from RNA transcripts. TCR CDR3 underwent first-round RT-PCR with the HTBI primer set. TCRdb re-derived calls from the multiplex PCR reads in MiXCR, one entry per CDR3 protein. This table has 650,000 to 850,000 distinct CDR3 sequences, around a sixth appearing once. A patient was excluded if there was uncontrolled infection, other autoimmune disease, pregnancy or lactation. This sample holds PBMCs from about 9.3 ml fresh peripheral blood. The source of the sample is a study of T cells in Graves' hyperthyroidism and ophthalmopathy. Turning to the study itself: Blood was drawn when the patient was first diagnosed and still untreated.

Study findings and constraints: The model anticipated ophthalmopathy a median about six months pre-onset.

V usage is TRBV28 and J usage is TRBJ2-7; the D gene is possibly TRBD1 (5 bases). Specimen: blood. This sequence was found in a woman in her forties or fifties with Graves' hyperthyroidism that later progressed to Graves' ophthalmopathy. The CDR3 nucleotides are TGTGCCACTCAGGGCGACAACTACGAGCAGTACTTC. Protein product: CATQGDNYEQYF.